This T cell receptor (beta chain) comes out of a study of response to subunit inactivated influenza vaccine. Notes on this clonotype: Its antigen is still unknown.

CDR1 is SGHRS and CDR2 is YFSETQ in the germline V gene. The V gene lost 0 bases and the J gene lost 6 bases, with 8 bases spanning the gap. The CDR3 is 13 residues long. Study-level points and caveats: Seasonal influenza vaccination, on each occasion, was suggested by the authors to recruit few new T cells.

TCRdb analysed the RT-PCR reads with MiXCR anew, one entry per CDR3 protein. The sample comprises about 650,000 distinct CDR3 sequences, around 14% of which are singletons, and around a tenth rests with the top ten. Sequencing used PBMCs from blood, obtained 11 to 12 days after vaccination. The TCR sequence derives from a man between 45 and 60 years old who received an inactivated influenza vaccine. This sequence joins TRBV5-1 and TRBJ2-3; no clear D. The CDR3, as DNA: TGCGCCAGCAGCTTGGATCTCGGGGATACGCAGTATTTT. This encodes CASSLDLGDTQYF.